Shown below are 13 T cell receptor beta chains from a single sample sequenced in a study of technical replicates of blood from several donors. The repertoire was sequenced with immunoSEQ multiplex PCR; TCRdb's copy has only in-frame clones and lacks some. The sample includes more than 95,000 clones, roughly 96% of them seen just once. Sequencing input: T cells isolated from PBMCs. The receptors stem from a human donor in good health.

The chain employs TRBV27 and TRBJ1-2, with 8 positions matching TRBD1. With V trimmed by 6 bases and J by 7 bases, 10 bases remained unmatched. Germline V gene sequence: CDR1 MNHEY, CDR2 SMNVEV (reference sequence). The CDR3 has 14 residues. CDR3 protein: CASRRPGGDSGYTF. The DNA for the CDR3 is TGTGCCAGCAGACGGCCAGGGGGCGATTCTGGCTACACCTTC.

V usage is TRBV11-2 and J usage is TRBJ2-5; 7 bases line up with TRBD2. This CDR3 spans 15 amino acids. Trimming took 5 bases from V and 1 from J; bases not matched to a gene: 7. Germline-derived CDR1 and CDR2 are SGHAT and FQNNGV. The DNA of the CDR3 is TGTGCCAGCAGCCCACTAGCGTCCCTCCAAGAGACCCAGTACTTC. Translating gives CASSPLASLQETQYF. The variable domain in full, with the rest retrieved from reference TRBV11-2 and TRBJ2-5, is EAGVAQSPRYKIIEKRQSVAFWCNPISGHATLYWYQQILGQGPKLLIQFQNNGVVDDSQLPKDRFSAERLKGVDSTLKIQPAKLEDSAVYLCASSPLASLQETQYFGPGTRLLVL.

This chain connects TRBV7-9 to TRBJ1-1, with 11 bases matching TRBD1. Trimming cost V 4 bases and J 4 bases; bases outside gene matches: 2. Germline lookup yields CDR1 SEHNR and CDR2 FQNEAQ (reference sequence). The CDR3 has 14 residues. This chain's CDR3 is CASSWTGGGTEAFF. In nucleotides, the CDR3 is TGTGCCAGCAGCTGGACAGGGGGCGGCACTGAAGCTTTCTTT.

The chain carries TRBV6-1 and TRBJ1-1; D ambiguous. Germline V gene lookup returns CDR1 MNHNS and CDR2 SASEGT. The CDR3 contains 14 residues. Between the trimmed V and J ends, which lost 1 base and 7 bases, there was a span of 13 bases. The CDR3 loop reads CASSEEALRGEAFF. CDR3 coding DNA: TGTGCCAGCAGTGAAGAGGCCCTCAGAGGTGAAGCTTTCTTT.

The chain has TRBV14 and TRBJ2-6, with 11 bases aligning to TRBD1. CDR3 size: 17 residues. V shed 3 bases and J 0 bases; nucleotides not matched to a gene: 1. CDR1 and CDR2 (germline): SGHDN, FVKESK. The CDR3 protein is CASSQGTGGSGANVLTF. The CDR3 region has the DNA TGTGCCAGCAGCCAGGGGACAGGGGGCTCTGGGGCCAACGTCCTGACTTTC.

The chain uses TRBV27 and TRBJ2-2; possibly TRBD2 for D (5 bases). The length of the CDR3 is 16 residues. The V gene's germline CDR1 is MNHEY and CDR2 SMNVEV (reference sequence). Trimming removed 6 bases at V and 2 bases at J, with 16 bases between. The DNA for the CDR3 is TGTGCCAGCAGCTCCCCTATGAGGGATAACACCGGGGAGCTGTTTTTT. Amino acids: CASSSPMRDNTGELFF.

This chain joins TRBV5-1 and TRBJ1-1; D might be TRBD1 (6 bases). This CDR3 contains 16 residues. V was cut by 1 base and J by 1 base, with 14 bases left in between. Germline V CDR1 and CDR2: SGHRS, YFSETQ. The CDR3 DNA follows: TGCGCCAGCAGCTTGTCCAGGACAGAACAGAACACTGAAGCTTTCTTT. Translated: CASSLSRTEQNTEAFF.

CDR3 DNA: TGTGCCAGCAGTGAAACCCAGGGGACTAGCGGATCCACAGATACGCAGTATTTT. Amino acids: CASSETQGTSGSTDTQYF. The chain has TRBV6-1 and TRBJ2-3, with 11 bases matching TRBD2. CDR1 and CDR2 (germline): MNHNS, SASEGT. The CDR3 is made up of 18 amino acids. J gave up 2 bases and V 2 bases, and 9 bases lay outside the gene matches.

This clone was counted a single time. The chain is built from TRBV2 and TRBJ2-7, with 8 bases lining up with TRBD2. The J segment lost 6 bases and the V segment lost 5 bases, leaving 6 bases of the junction unmatched. Per the germline V gene, CDR1 is SNHLY and CDR2 is FYNNEI. The CDR3 sequence is 13 residues long. The CDR3: CASSSTGGFEQYF. The CDR3 coding sequence is TGTGCCAGCAGTTCGACGGGAGGGTTCGAGCAGTACTTC.

J is TRBJ2-7 and V is TRBV9, with 10 bases that match TRBD2. Germline loops: CDR1 SGDLS, CDR2 YYNGEE. The CDR3 runs 14 residues. The V segment lost 7 bases and the J segment 1 base; nucleotides outside the gene matches: 5. CDR3 loop: CASGAGGLSYEQYF. The CDR3 DNA reads TGTGCCAGCGGAGCGGGGGGGCTATCCTACGAGCAGTACTTC.

The sample holds a few counts of this clone. The genes are TRBV6-5 and TRBJ1-1; no definite D call. CDR3 length: 16 amino acids. Trimming took 4 bases from V and 0 from J, leaving 15 bases between them. The germline CDR1 and CDR2 sequences are MNHEY and SVGAGI. The DNA for the CDR3 is TGTGCCAGCAGTTTTGACGGCGGATCCATGAACACTGAAGCTTTCTTT. This sequence encodes CASSFDGGSMNTEAFF.

The table lists this clone with a count of one. The CDR3 spells CASSLSWVAADNEQFF. CDR3 nucleotide sequence: TGTGCCAGCAGTTTATCGTGGGTAGCGGCGGACAATGAGCAGTTCTTC. The chain recombines TRBV27 with TRBJ2-1; maybe TRBD2 (6 bases). V was trimmed by 0 bases and J by 5 bases, leaving 14 bases between them. The germline V gene has CDR1 MNHEY and CDR2 SMNVEV (reference sequence). The CDR3 contains 16 residues.

J is TRBJ1-2 and V is TRBV29-1; D is unclear. CDR3 length: 10 residues. Trimming took off 7 bases at V and 6 bases at J, with 9 bases between the two ends. Germline values: CDR1 SQVTM, CDR2 ANQGSEA. The CDR3 region is CSDTYHGYTF. Here the CDR3 DNA reads TGCAGCGACACGTACCATGGCTACACCTTC. Complete variable domain (other parts from reference TRBV29-1 and TRBJ1-2): SAVISQKPSRDICQRGTSLTIQCQVDSQVTMMFWYRQQPGQSLTLIATANQGSEATYESGFVIDKFPISRPNLTFSTLTVSNMSPEDSSIYLCSDTYHGYTFGSGTRLTVV.